Sequencing of this TCR beta chain was carried out in a study of T cell repertoires in cytomegalovirus infection. Whole-study results and caveats: Cumulative frequency of public TCR beta families picked out carriers of CMV plus the relevant HLA. The ex vivo response showed dominance by HLA-C-restricted CMV-specific TCR beta clonotypes.

Remarks on this clonotype: The antigen is not known.

CDR3 size: 16 residues. The germline V gene has CDR1 LNHDA and CDR2 SQIVND (reference sequence). J gave up 0 bases and V 3 bases, and 3 bases lay outside the gene matches. TCRdb passed the reads through MiXCR, listing each CDR3 protein once. The data show some 390,000 distinct CDR3 sequences, with over 15% seen just once and 7.5% to 9% held by the top ten. The chain uses TRBV19 and TRBJ2-1; 9 nucleotides align to TRBD2. Sequenced sample: PBMCs. The source of this sequence is a human donor in good health (CMV status not recorded). Some clones in this sample may be carry-over from other donors' samples. The chain's CDR3 is CASSMASGASYNEQFF. The CDR3 region has the DNA TGTGCCAGTAGTATGGCTAGCGGGGCCTCCTACAATGAGCAGTTCTTC.